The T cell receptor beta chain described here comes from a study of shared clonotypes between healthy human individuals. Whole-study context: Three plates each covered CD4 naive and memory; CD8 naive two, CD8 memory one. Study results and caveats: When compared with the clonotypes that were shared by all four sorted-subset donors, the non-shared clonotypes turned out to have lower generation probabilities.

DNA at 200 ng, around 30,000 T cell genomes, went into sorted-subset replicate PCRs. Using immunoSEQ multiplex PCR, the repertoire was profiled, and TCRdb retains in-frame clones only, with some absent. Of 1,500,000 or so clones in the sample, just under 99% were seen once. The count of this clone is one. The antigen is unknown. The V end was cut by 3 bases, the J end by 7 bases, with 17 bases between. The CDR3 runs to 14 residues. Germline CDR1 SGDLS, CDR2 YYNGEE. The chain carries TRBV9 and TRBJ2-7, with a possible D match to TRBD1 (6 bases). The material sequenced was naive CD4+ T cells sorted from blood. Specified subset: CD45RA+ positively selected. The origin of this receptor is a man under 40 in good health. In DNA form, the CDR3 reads TGTGCCAGCAGCGATGGGAACAGGGTCCGTGAGCAGTACTTC. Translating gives CASSDGNRVREQYF.